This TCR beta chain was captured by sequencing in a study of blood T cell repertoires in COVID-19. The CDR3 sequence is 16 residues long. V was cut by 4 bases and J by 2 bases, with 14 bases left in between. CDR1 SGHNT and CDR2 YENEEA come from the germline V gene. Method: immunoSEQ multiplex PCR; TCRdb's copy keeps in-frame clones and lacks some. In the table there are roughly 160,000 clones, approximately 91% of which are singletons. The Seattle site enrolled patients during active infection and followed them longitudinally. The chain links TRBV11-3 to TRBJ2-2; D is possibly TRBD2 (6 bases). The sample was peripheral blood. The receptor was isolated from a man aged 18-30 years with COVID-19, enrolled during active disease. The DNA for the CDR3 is TGTGCCAGCAGCTCCCGCGGGACCCATAACACCGGGGAGCTGTTTTTT. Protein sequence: CASSSRGTHNTGELFF. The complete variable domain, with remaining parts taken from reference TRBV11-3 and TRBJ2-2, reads EAGVVQSPRYKIIEKKQPVAFWCNPISGHNTLYWYLQNLGQGPELLIRYENEEAVDDSQLPKDRFSAERLKGVDSTLKIQPAELGDSAVYLCASSSRGTHNTGELFFGEGSRLTVL.